A selection of T cell receptor beta chains follows, all from one sample in a study of cytomegalovirus exposure and HLA in healthy donors. Produced via immunoSEQ multiplex PCR; TCRdb's table is partial and in-frame only. The table lists about 140,000 clones, about 80% of them singletons. What was sequenced was PBMCs. These receptors were obtained from a man aged 30 to 45 in good health and CMV-seropositive. Both conserved end residues are part of each CDR3. The D gene is left open where the match is weak. Not every row has a clone size; where given, it reads once, few, many or a size class.

CDR3: CAISEGREDSLSYTF
DNA: TGTGCCATCAGTGAGGGTCGGGAGGACTCTCTAAGCTACACCTTC
V: TRBV10-3
J: TRBJ1-2
size: -
length: 15
D: -

CDR3: CASSLEKSGGATGELFF
DNA: TGTGCCAGCAGCCTCGAGAAAAGCGGGGGGGCCACCGGGGAGCTGTTTTTT
V: TRBV4-2
J: TRBJ2-2
size: -
length: 17
D: TRBD2

CDR3: CAWSPGQAEETQYF
DNA: TGTGCCTGGAGTCCGGGACAGGCCGAAGAGACCCAGTACTTC
V: TRBV30
J: TRBJ2-5
size: -
length: 14
D: TRBD1

CDR3: CASSQTGVAGANVLTF
DNA: TGTGCCAGCAGTCAGACAGGGGTGGCAGGGGCCAACGTCCTGACTTTC
V: TRBV28
J: TRBJ2-6
size: -
length: 16
D: TRBD1

CDR3: CASSIAGGDEKLFF
DNA: TGTGCCAGTAGTATAGCCGGGGGGGATGAAAAACTGTTTTTT
V: TRBV19
J: TRBJ1-4
size: -
length: 14
D: -

CDR3: CASSLGLAASYEQYF
DNA: TGTGCCAGCAGCTTGGGTCTAGCGGCCTCCTACGAGCAGTACTTC
V: TRBV5-8
J: TRBJ2-7
size: -
length: 15
D: TRBD2

CDR3: CATLTGGNTEAFF
DNA: TGTGCCACCCTGACGGGGGGGAACACTGAAGCTTTCTTT
V: TRBV6-5
J: TRBJ1-1
size: -
length: 13
D: -

CDR3: CASSQGQGNQPQHF
DNA: TGTGCCAGCAGCCAGGGACAGGGCAATCAGCCCCAGCATTTT
V: TRBV7-6
J: TRBJ1-5
size: -
length: 14
D: TRBD1

CDR3: CASSLRGSREQYF
DNA: TGCGCCAGCAGCTTGAGGGGTTCGCGGGAGCAGTACTTC
V: TRBV5-1
J: TRBJ2-7
size: -
length: 13
D: -

CDR3: CASSTTGVRNEQFF
DNA: TGTGCCAGCAGTACGACAGGGGTTCGGAATGAGCAGTTCTTC
V: TRBV27
J: TRBJ2-1
size: -
length: 14
D: TRBD1

CDR3: CASSVSGGGSGDTQYF
DNA: TGTGCCAGCAGCGTCAGTGGCGGGGGGAGTGGAGATACGCAGTATTTT
V: TRBV9
J: TRBJ2-3
size: -
length: 16
D: TRBD2

CDR3: CASSLEGTGRLEQYF
DNA: TGTGCCAGCAGCTTAGAAGGGACAGGACGTCTCGAGCAGTACTTC
V: TRBV7-2
J: TRBJ2-7
size: -
length: 15
D: TRBD1

CDR3: CASSLLAGDSYEQYF
DNA: TGCGCCAGCAGCTTACTCGCGGGGGATTCCTACGAGCAGTACTTC
V: TRBV5-1
J: TRBJ2-7
size: -
length: 15
D: TRBD2

CDR3: CASSSNRDRGPGELFF
DNA: TGTGCCAGCAGTTCCAACCGGGACAGGGGGCCCGGGGAGCTGTTTTTT
V: TRBV6-5
J: TRBJ2-2
size: -
length: 16
D: TRBD1

CDR3: CASTLGGQPNEKLFF
DNA: TGTGCCAGCACCCTCGGGGGACAGCCTAATGAAAAACTGTTTTTT
V: TRBV6-5
J: TRBJ1-4
size: once
length: 15
D: TRBD1

CDR3: CAWSPSLSETENIQYF
DNA: TGTGCCTGGAGCCCGTCTTTGAGCGAGACAGAAAACATTCAGTACTTC
V: TRBV30
J: TRBJ2-4
size: -
length: 16
D: -

CDR3: CASSLDVVRGQPQHF
DNA: TGTGCCAGCAGCTTGGACGTCGTGCGGGGACAGCCCCAGCATTTT
V: TRBV5-5
J: TRBJ1-5
size: -
length: 15
D: -

CDR3: CASGGTGGPDAQYF
DNA: TGTGCCAGTGGCGGGACAGGGGGCCCTGACGCCCAGTACTTC
V: TRBV19
J: TRBJ2-5
size: -
length: 14
D: TRBD1

CDR3: CASTPRLGDYQETQYF
DNA: TGTGCCAGTACCCCGAGGCTGGGGGACTACCAAGAGACCCAGTACTTC
V: TRBV19
J: TRBJ2-5
size: once
length: 16
D: -

CDR3: CASSLSREATEAFF
DNA: TGTGCCAGCAGCTTGTCCAGGGAGGCCACTGAAGCTTTCTTT
V: TRBV5-4
J: TRBJ1-1
size: -
length: 14
D: -

CDR3: CASSEDRGEAFF
DNA: TGCGCCAGCAGCGAGGACAGGGGTGAAGCTTTCTTT
V: TRBV10-2
J: TRBJ1-1
size: -
length: 12
D: TRBD1

CDR3: CASSSGQASSYEQYF
DNA: TGTGCCAGCAGTTCGGGACAGGCGAGCTCCTACGAGCAGTACTTC
V: TRBV28
J: TRBJ2-7
size: -
length: 15
D: TRBD1

CDR3: CASSLVTSRGSTDTQYF
DNA: TGCGCCAGCAGCTTGGTTACTAGCAGGGGGAGCACAGATACGCAGTATTTT
V: TRBV5-1
J: TRBJ2-3
size: -
length: 17
D: -

CDR3: CASGLVGRGNEQFF
DNA: TGTGCTAGTGGTTTGGTAGGGAGGGGGAATGAGCAGTTCTTC
V: TRBV12-5
J: TRBJ2-1
size: -
length: 14
D: -

CDR3: CASSPGGYSPLHF
DNA: TGTGCCAGCAGCCCTGGGGGGTATTCACCCCTCCACTTT
V: TRBV28
J: TRBJ1-6
size: -
length: 13
D: -

CDR3: CASSRNRDSNEKLFF
DNA: TGTGCCAGCTCACGTAACCGGGACAGTAATGAAAAACTGTTTTTT
V: TRBV18
J: TRBJ1-4
size: once
length: 15
D: TRBD1

CDR3: CASRSHGGSGGREADTQYF
DNA: TGTGCAAGTCGCTCCCACGGCGGTTCAGGGGGCCGGGAGGCAGATACGCAGTATTTT
V: TRBV12-2
J: TRBJ2-3
size: -
length: 19
D: -

CDR3: CASSDRLGTANSPLHF
DNA: TGTGCCAGCAGTGATAGGTTGGGGACAGCCAATTCACCCCTCCACTTT
V: TRBV6-1
J: TRBJ1-6
size: -
length: 16
D: TRBD1

CDR3: CASRTPTDTQYF
DNA: TGTGCCAGCAGAACTCCTACAGATACGCAGTATTTT
V: TRBV28
J: TRBJ2-3
size: -
length: 12
D: -

CDR3: CASSLGDSSSYNEQFF
DNA: TGTGCCAGCAGCTTGGGGGACTCAAGCTCCTACAATGAGCAGTTCTTC
V: TRBV5-8
J: TRBJ2-1
size: -
length: 16
D: -

CDR3: CASSLGSTSGTYNEQFF
DNA: TGCGCCAGCAGCTTGGGCTCGACTAGCGGGACCTACAATGAGCAGTTCTTC
V: TRBV5-1
J: TRBJ2-1
size: -
length: 17
D: TRBD2

CDR3: CASSSPRGGQDEQYF
DNA: TGTGCCAGCAGCTCCCCTAGGGGGGGTCAGGACGAGCAGTACTTC
V: TRBV7-2
J: TRBJ2-7
size: -
length: 15
D: -

CDR3: CASSPPVDLADEQFF
DNA: TGTGCCAGCTCACCACCGGTAGACCTAGCAGATGAGCAGTTCTTC
V: TRBV18
J: TRBJ2-1
size: -
length: 15
D: -

CDR3: CASSLAGTGNTGELFF
DNA: TGCGCCAGCAGCTTGGCGGGGACAGGAAACACCGGGGAGCTGTTTTTT
V: TRBV5-1
J: TRBJ2-2
size: -
length: 16
D: TRBD1

CDR3: CASSPGGSNQPQHF
DNA: TGTGCCAGCAGTCCCGGGGGTAGCAATCAGCCCCAGCATTTT
V: TRBV28
J: TRBJ1-5
size: -
length: 14
D: -

CDR3: CASLGQGSTEAFF
DNA: TGTGCCAGCCTTGGACAGGGGAGCACTGAAGCTTTCTTT
V: TRBV2
J: TRBJ1-1
size: -
length: 13
D: TRBD1

CDR3: CASSERGLWETQYF
DNA: TGTGCCAGCAGTGAAAGGGGCCTTTGGGAGACCCAGTACTTC
V: TRBV6-1
J: TRBJ2-5
size: -
length: 14
D: -

CDR3: CASSVDPSGETQYF
DNA: TGTGCCAGCAGCGTAGACCCTAGCGGGGAGACCCAGTACTTC
V: TRBV9
J: TRBJ2-5
size: few
length: 14
D: TRBD2

CDR3: CASSLARAGGLYNEQFF
DNA: TGTGCCAGCAGTTTAGCGAGGGCGGGGGGTCTTTACAATGAGCAGTTCTTC
V: TRBV27
J: TRBJ2-1
size: -
length: 17
D: TRBD2

CDR3: CASSYSQRAGHGYTF
DNA: TGTGCCAGCAGTTACTCGCAGCGGGCCGGGCATGGCTACACCTTC
V: TRBV6-5
J: TRBJ1-2
size: -
length: 15
D: -

CDR3: CASSEYGDLEAFF
DNA: TGTGCCAGCAGTGAATACGGGGATCTTGAAGCTTTCTTT
V: TRBV6-5
J: TRBJ1-1
size: -
length: 13
D: -

CDR3: CASSPRVANEKLFF
DNA: TGTGCCAGCAGTCCCAGGGTGGCTAATGAAAAACTGTTTTTT
V: TRBV25-1
J: TRBJ1-4
size: -
length: 14
D: -

CDR3: CASSPPGDSNQPQHF
DNA: TGTGCCAGTAGCCCCCCGGGGGACTCCAATCAGCCCCAGCATTTT
V: TRBV19
J: TRBJ1-5
size: -
length: 15
D: -

CDR3: CASSSGQGASNQPQHF
DNA: TGTGCCAGCAGCTCAGGACAGGGGGCCAGCAATCAGCCCCAGCATTTT
V: TRBV28
J: TRBJ1-5
size: -
length: 16
D: TRBD1

CDR3: CASSSVGQGAREKLFF
DNA: TGTGCCAGCAGCTCCGTTGGGCAGGGGGCGAGAGAAAAACTGTTTTTT
V: TRBV7-9
J: TRBJ1-4
size: -
length: 16
D: TRBD1

CDR3: CASSRFEGSYNEQFF
DNA: TGTGCCAGCAGCCGATTCGAGGGCTCCTACAATGAGCAGTTCTTC
V: TRBV6-1
J: TRBJ2-1
size: -
length: 15
D: -

CDR3: CASSEPRTGGGSYEQYF
DNA: TGTGCCAGCAGTGAACCCCGGACAGGGGGCGGCAGCTACGAGCAGTACTTC
V: TRBV2
J: TRBJ2-7
size: once
length: 17
D: TRBD1

CDR3: CASSPGSGRANEQFF
DNA: TGTGCCAGCTCACCAGGTAGCGGGAGGGCCAATGAGCAGTTCTTC
V: TRBV18
J: TRBJ2-1
size: -
length: 15
D: TRBD2

CDR3: CASSQEEGAQRDTQYF
DNA: TGCGCCAGCAGCCAAGAGGAGGGGGCTCAGAGAGATACGCAGTATTTT
V: TRBV4-1
J: TRBJ2-3
size: -
length: 16
D: -